Presented here are 23 T cell receptor beta chains from one specimen sequenced in a study of shared clonotypes between healthy human individuals. Libraries were prepared by immunoSEQ multiplex PCR; TCRdb keeps only in-frame clonotypes and omits some of them. The profile covers under 300,000 clones, with over 60% appearing a single time and roughly 11% taken by the ten largest. The material sequenced was memory CD4+ T cells sorted from blood. Stated subset: CD45RA-negative fraction. The receptors come from a young man in good health.

This clone was detected many times. V gene TRBV21-1 combines with J gene TRBJ2-1; no check of the table's D call, TRBD2, against the DNA was made. TRBV21-1 is tagged as a pseudogene. The length of the CDR3 is 18 residues. The CDR3 loop is CASSKGTGPERPHNEQFF. CDR3 sequence (DNA): TGTGCCAGCAGCAAAGGTACGGGTCCCGAGCGCCCGCACAATGAGCAGTTCTTC.

The chain uses TRBV7-2 and TRBJ2-5; D tentatively reads TRBD1 or TRBD2 (5 bases each). Germline-derived CDR1 and CDR2 are SGHTA and FQGNSA. The CDR3 contains 15 residues. Trimming removed 8 bases from V and 2 bases from J, with 18 bases in between. The CDR3 spells CASSKGFWGQETQYF. The CDR3 nucleotides are TGTGCCAGCTCGAAAGGGTTCTGGGGGCAAGAGACCCAGTACTTC. The variable domain in full, with the rest retrieved from reference TRBV7-2 and TRBJ2-5, is GAGVSQSPSNKVTEKGKDVELRCDPISGHTALYWYRQSLGQGLEFLIYFQGNSAPDKSGLPSDRFSAERTGGSVSTLTIQRTQQEDSAVYLCASSKGFWGQETQYFGPGTRLLVL.

The V call is TRBV5-5, the J call TRBJ2-6; either TRBD1 or TRBD2 may fit D (6 bases each). V dropped 4 bases and J dropped 2 bases, with 16 bases sitting between them. The germline gives CDR1 SGHKS, CDR2 YYEKEE (reference sequence). CDR3 size: 17 residues. CDR3 in DNA: TGTGCCAGCAGCCCTCCTCTCGGGGGCGCTGGGGCCAACGTCCTGACTTTC. Its protein product is CASSPPLGGAGANVLTF.

As concerns this clone: Other DNA sequences in the same sample also yield this CDR3. The V call is TRBV7-3, the J call TRBJ2-1; weak D call: TRBD2 (6 bases). V was trimmed by 5 bases and J by 2 bases, leaving 10 bases between them. In germline, CDR1 is SGHTA, CDR2 FQGTGA. This CDR3 contains 14 residues. This CDR3 is CASSLSGAYNEQFF. The CDR3 DNA reads TGTGCCAGCAGCCTTAGCGGAGCCTACAATGAGCAGTTCTTC.

This rearrangement joins TRBV5-5 to TRBJ1-5; TRBD1 might be the D (6 bases). CDR1 SGHKS and CDR2 YYEKEE come from the germline V gene (reference sequence). Trimming stripped 2 bases from V and 8 bases from J, with 11 bases between. The CDR3 spans 13 residues. CDR3 protein: CASSFIEGEPQHF. The CDR3, as DNA: TGTGCCAGCAGCTTCATAGAGGGGGAGCCCCAGCATTTT.

The chain carries TRBV5-4 and TRBJ1-4; 7 bases fit TRBD1. The CDR3 extends over 15 amino acids. From germline, CDR1 is SGHNT and CDR2 YYREEE (reference sequence). V was clipped by 1 base and J by 7 bases; unmatched bases: 7. The CDR3 is CASSLNRGGSEKLFF. The CDR3 nucleotides read TGTGCCAGCAGCTTGAATCGAGGGGGCAGTGAAAAACTGTTTTTT.

The chain uses TRBV7-2 and TRBJ2-3, with D unclear. Trimming cost V 1 base and J 4 bases, with 9 bases left between them. The CDR3 extends over 14 amino acids. Germline lookup yields CDR1 SGHTA and CDR2 FQGNSA. This CDR3 reads CASSLVAPPDTQYF. DNA of the CDR3: TGTGCCAGCAGCTTAGTCGCCCCTCCAGATACGCAGTATTTT.

The CDR3 nucleotides read TGTGCCAGCAGTTCCACCGACAGGGCATTTCCCTACGAGCAGTACTTC. This translates into CASSSTDRAFPYEQYF. This sequence joins TRBV27 and TRBJ2-7, with 7 bases aligning to TRBD1. J was trimmed by 2 bases and V by 4 bases; bases with no gene match: 11. The CDR3 is 16 residues long. From germline, CDR1 is MNHEY and CDR2 SMNVEV (reference sequence).

The chain has TRBV30 and TRBJ2-3, with TRBD1 as a possible D gene (6 bases). This CDR3 has 13 residues. Germline CDR1 reads GTSNPN; CDR2 reads SVGIG (reference sequence). With 1 base removed from V and 8 bases from J, the gap between germline ends came to 13 bases. CDR3 protein: CAWSGSQGGTQYF. Written as DNA, the CDR3 is TGTGCCTGGAGTGGGTCACAGGGTGGTACGCAGTATTTT.

The chain recombines TRBV30 with TRBJ1-4, with D uncertain. The germline gives CDR1 GTSNPN, CDR2 SVGIG (reference sequence). The CDR3 totals 12 residues. Trimming removed 2 bases from V and 9 bases from J, with 10 bases in between. CDR3 sequence: CAWSMEVQKLFF. CDR3 bases: TGTGCCTGGAGTATGGAGGTTCAAAAACTGTTTTTT.

The rearrangement uses TRBV6-5 and TRBJ2-1, with D unclear. Germline CDR1 is MNHEY and CDR2 is SVGAGI. Trimming shortened V by 4 bases and J by 6 bases, and 10 bases separated the two germline ends. The CDR3 is 13 residues long. The CDR3, as DNA: TGTGCCAGCAGTTTCACAAACGGCAATGAGCAGTTCTTC. This encodes CASSFTNGNEQFF.

The gene calls are TRBV28 and TRBJ2-5; perhaps D is TRBD1 or TRBD2 (5 bases each). The CDR3 contains 15 residues. Germline V lookup: CDR1 MDHEN, CDR2 SYDVKM. Trimming shortened V by 6 bases and J by 7 bases, and 21 bases separated the two germline ends. DNA for the CDR3: TGTGCCAGCAGCAGACGGGACCAATCCATGTGGACCCAGTACTTC. Translation gives CASSRRDQSMWTQYF.

This clone has only a few counts. This chain uses TRBV2 with TRBJ1-5; TRBD1 is a possible D gene (6 bases). V was shortened by 4 bases and J by 3 bases, with 10 bases between the two germline ends. The CDR3 totals 14 residues. In germline, CDR1 is SNHLY, CDR2 FYNNEI. The CDR3 sequence is CASSVRTANQPQHF. The DNA for the CDR3 is TGTGCCAGCAGTGTAAGGACAGCCAATCAGCCCCAGCATTTT. The full variable domain, with the rest looked up from reference TRBV2 and TRBJ1-5, is EPEVTQTPSHQVTQMGQEVILRCVPISNHLYFYWYRQILGQKVEFLVSFYNNEISEKSEIFDDQFSVERPDGSNFTLKIRSTKLEDSAMYFCASSVRTANQPQHFGDGTRLSIL.

This clone was seen only a few times. Here the CDR3 DNA reads TGTGCCAGCAGTTTAGGACAGCCTCATCTACCCAAAAACATTCAGTACTTC. The encoded protein is CASSLGQPHLPKNIQYF. V is TRBV27 and J is TRBJ2-4; possibly TRBD1 for D (6 bases). The CDR3 runs 17 residues. V lost 2 bases and J lost 2, with 16 bases in between. From germline, CDR1 is MNHEY and CDR2 SMNVEV (reference sequence).

The rearrangement links TRBV9 to TRBJ1-4; possibly TRBD1 for D (5 bases). Germline V CDR1 and CDR2: SGDLS, YYNGEE. The CDR3 runs to 16 residues. Trimming shortened V by 4 bases and J by 7 bases, and 20 bases separated the two germline ends. As DNA, the CDR3 is TGTGCCAGCAGCAACCCTTGGGGGGACGAGGGTGAAAAACTGTTTTTT. Amino acid sequence: CASSNPWGDEGEKLFF.

The rearrangement uses TRBV6-1 and TRBJ1-5; 8 positions agree with TRBD1. The germline CDR1 and CDR2 sequences are MNHNS and SASEGT. V was clipped by 3 bases and J by 1 base; unmatched bases: 2. This CDR3 comprises 15 residues. CDR3 sequence (DNA): TGTGCCAGCAGTGACAGGGGGCTGAGCAATCAGCCCCAGCATTTT. Its protein product is CASSDRGLSNQPQHF.

V is TRBV7-6 and J is TRBJ1-4; D unresolved. With 5 bases removed from V and 0 bases from J, the gap between germline ends came to 7 bases. The CDR3 runs to 14 residues. Germline V gene data show CDR1 as SGHVS and CDR2 as FNYEAQ. The CDR3 DNA reads TGTGCCAGCAGCAAGGGAGCAACTAATGAAAAACTGTTTTTT. Its translation: CASSKGATNEKLFF. The variable domain in full, completed from reference TRBV7-6 and TRBJ1-4, reads GAGVSQSPRYKVTKRGQDVALRCDPISGHVSLYWYRQALGQGPEFLTYFNYEAQQDKSGLPNDRFSAERPEGSISTLTIQRTEQRDSAMYRCASSKGATNEKLFFGSGTQLSVL.

This chain joins TRBV28 and TRBJ1-2; 7 bases align to TRBD1. CDR3 length equals 12 residues. Per germline, CDR1 MDHEN and CDR2 SYDVKM. Losses at the gene ends were 7 bases for V and 2 bases for J; bases not matched to a gene: 1. CDR3 sequence (DNA): TGTGCCAGCAAGGGGGCGAACTATGGCTACACCTTC. As protein: CASKGANYGYTF.

As concerns this clone: Since a much larger clone is just one base distant, this may be a read error. Other DNA variants within this sample encode the same CDR3. The chain is built from TRBV9 and TRBJ2-7; 14 bases fit TRBD2. Trimming removed 3 bases from V and 3 bases from J; junction bases left unmatched: 2. The CDR3 has 15 residues. CDR1 is SGDLS and CDR2 is YYNGEE in the germline V gene. This CDR3 is CASSAGTSGSYEQYF. The DNA of the CDR3 is TGTGCCAGCAGCGCCGGGACTAGCGGGAGCTACGAGCAGTACTTC. Full variable domain (outside the CDR3, taken from reference TRBV9 and TRBJ2-7): DSGVTQTPKHLITATGQRVTLRCSPRSGDLSVYWYQQSLDQGLQFLIQYYNGEERAKGNILERFSAQQFPDLHSELNLSSLELGDSALYFCASSAGTSGSYEQYFGPGTRLTVT.

CDR3 coding DNA: TGTGCCAGCAGCTTTACACAGGGCTCCGAGCAGTACTTC. The encoded protein is CASSFTQGSEQYF. The chain links TRBV5-4 to TRBJ2-7; tentative D call: TRBD1 (6 bases). From germline, CDR1 is SGHNT and CDR2 YYREEE (reference sequence). V dropped 2 bases and J dropped 6 bases, with 12 bases sitting between them. The CDR3 totals 13 residues.

This clone has only a few counts. The rearrangement links TRBV6-5 to TRBJ2-7; 7 bases match TRBD1. V shed 5 bases, J shed 2 bases, and the junction held 0 bases outside the gene matches. This CDR3 has 12 amino acids. CDR1 MNHEY and CDR2 SVGAGI come from the germline V gene. The CDR3 loop is CASSGQAYEQYF. The DNA for the CDR3 is TGTGCCAGCAGTGGACAGGCCTACGAGCAGTACTTC.

The chain couples TRBV7-9 to TRBJ2-7, with TRBD2 matching over 11 bases. V was pared by 7 bases and J by 0 bases, with 5 bases of the junction left unmatched. CDR1 and CDR2 (germline): SEHNR, FQNEAQ (reference sequence). The CDR3 loop spans 15 amino acids. CDR3 nucleotides: TGTGCCAGCATATGGGGGACTAGCGGCTCCTACGAGCAGTACTTC. It yields the protein CASIWGTSGSYEQYF. Full variable domain (remainder filled in from reference TRBV7-9 and TRBJ2-7): DTGVSQNPRHKITKRGQNVTFRCDPISEHNRLYWYRQTLGQGPEFLTYFQNEAQLEKSRLLSDRFSAERPKGSFSTLEIQRTEQGDSAMYLCASIWGTSGSYEQYFGPGTRLTVT.

The chain has TRBV4-3 and TRBJ2-5; the D is unclear. The CDR3 runs to 14 residues. Trimming removed 0 bases at V and 1 base at J, with 6 bases between. Germline assignment: CDR1 LGHNA and CDR2 YSLEER. The CDR3 is CASSQEWGQETQYF. CDR3 coding DNA: TGCGCCAGCAGCCAAGAATGGGGCCAAGAGACCCAGTACTTC.